This T cell receptor (beta chain) was sequenced in a study of Graves' ophthalmopathy and Graves' hyperthyroidism. Other autoimmune diseases, uncontrolled infections, pregnancy or lactation ruled patients out of participation. General study findings and limits: At around 65% sensitivity and about 72% specificity, the model predicted progression of the ophthalmopathy.

Researchers took RNA transcripts and amplified TCR beta CDR3 regions from them. The authors performed first-round RT-PCR with HTBI primers and then a second-round multiplex PCR. TCRdb re-called the multiplex PCR reads through MiXCR, storing one row per CDR3 protein. Of 350,000 to 450,000 distinct CDR3 sequences listed, 15% to 20% are singletons. This clonotype was detected ten times or more. Its antigen is currently unknown. The TCR originated in a woman aged 18-29 years with Graves' ophthalmopathy. The sample consisted of peripheral blood.

CDR3 DNA sequence: TGCGCCAGCAGCGTATCGACAGGGGGCGAAAATTCCCACTCCTACGAGCAGTACTTC. It is translated as CASSVSTGGENSHSYEQYF. V and J are TRBV5-1 and TRBJ2-7; TRBD1 matches at 10 bases. The CDR3 is 19 residues long. The germline CDR1 and CDR2 sequences are SGHRS and YFSETQ. Trimming took 4 bases from V and 0 from J; bases not matched to a gene: 16.